This is a list of T cell receptor beta chains from one sample in a study of CD8 T cells in Susac syndrome. TCRdb redid the calling of the immunoSEQ multiplex PCR reads with MiXCR, one entry per CDR3 protein. This table holds around 190,000 distinct CDR3 sequences, approximately 95% found once. The sequenced sample consisted of CD4+ T cells from PBMCs. All receptors derive from a human donor in good health. Each CDR3 is given with its conserved first and last residue. D genes are given only for firm matches. Clone size is not always given. Where it is, it says once, few, many or a class for expanded clones.

v_call	d_call	j_call	clone_size	cdr3_aa	cdr3_nt
TRBV6-5	-	TRBJ2-7	-	CASSRTATSYEQYF	TGTGCCAGCAGCCGGACGGCTACTTCCTACGAGCAGTACTTC
TRBV11-1	-	TRBJ2-5	-	CASSLVSAKETQYF	TGTGCCAGCAGCTTAGTATCGGCGAAAGAGACCCAGTACTTC
TRBV6-5	-	TRBJ1-3	-	CASRDRFFSGNTIYF	TGTGCCAGCAGAGACAGGTTCTTCTCTGGAAACACCATATATTTT
TRBV11-2	TRBD1	TRBJ1-2	-	CASSSDRTYGYTF	TGTGCCAGCAGCTCGGACAGGACCTATGGCTACACCTTC
TRBV6-5	-	TRBJ1-2	-	CASSYDSNYGYTF	TGTGCCAGCAGTTACGACAGTAACTATGGCTACACCTTC
TRBV20-1	-	TRBJ2-2	-	CSARATDTGELFF	TGCAGTGCTAGAGCTACGGACACCGGGGAGCTGTTTTTT
TRBV13	-	TRBJ2-7	-	CASSLRLLTSYEQYF	TGTGCCAGCAGCTTAAGACTCCTCACCTCCTACGAGCAGTACTTC
TRBV19	-	TRBJ1-3	-	CASSTYSGLGNTIYF	TGTGCCAGTAGTACATATTCGGGACTCGGAAACACCATATATTTT
TRBV12-3/TRBV12-4	-	TRBJ2-3	-	CASSLVPDTQYF	TGTGCCAGCAGTTTAGTCCCGGATACGCAGTATTTT
TRBV28	-	TRBJ1-6	once	CASRGGDAGNSPLHF	TGTGCCAGCAGGGGGGGGGACGCGGGGAATTCACCCCTCCACTTT
TRBV6-5	-	TRBJ2-6	-	CASSYTNSGANVLTF	TGTGCCAGCAGTTATACCAACTCTGGGGCCAACGTCCTGACTTTC
TRBV12-3/TRBV12-4	TRBD1	TRBJ1-1	-	CASSRGQYEAFF	TGTGCCAGCAGTCGGGGACAGTATGAAGCTTTCTTT
TRBV20-1	-	TRBJ1-1	-	CSANTEAFF	TGCAGTGCCAACACTGAAGCTTTCTTT
TRBV9	-	TRBJ1-2	-	CASSVEGSYGYTF	TGTGCCAGCAGCGTAGAAGGGAGCTATGGCTACACCTTC
TRBV19	-	TRBJ2-5	-	CASSPLGGGRETQYF	TGTGCCAGTAGTCCCCTTGGAGGGGGCCGGGAGACCCAGTACTTC
TRBV7-7	-	TRBJ2-5	-	CASSRDLGTQYF	TGTGCTAGCAGCAGGGACCTAGGGACCCAGTACTTC
TRBV6-4	TRBD2	TRBJ2-3	-	CASSDSGGSTDTQYF	TGTGCCAGCAGTGACTCGGGGGGGTCCACAGATACGCAGTATTTT
TRBV5-1	-	TRBJ2-2	-	CASSTLVSQVNTGELFF	TGCGCCAGCAGCACCTTAGTCAGTCAGGTTAACACCGGGGAGCTGTTTTTT
TRBV27	TRBD1	TRBJ2-5	-	CASSLGETGGLGKTQYF	TGTGCCAGCAGTTTAGGGGAGACAGGGGGCCTCGGGAAGACCCAGTACTTC
TRBV3-1	-	TRBJ2-6	-	CASSLSSAGANVLTF	TGTGCCAGCAGTCTTTCGAGCGCTGGGGCCAACGTCCTGACTTTC
TRBV3-1	-	TRBJ2-7	-	CASSQERQRYEQYF	TGTGCCAGCAGCCAAGAACGACAGCGCTACGAGCAGTACTTC
TRBV29-1	-	TRBJ2-5	-	CSVEGGIGFYF	TGCAGCGTTGAAGGAGGGATCGGTTTCTACTTC
TRBV3-1	-	TRBJ2-2	once	CASSQNSAPGELFF	TGTGCCAGCAGCCAAAACAGTGCCCCCGGGGAGCTGTTTTTT
TRBV29-1	TRBD1	TRBJ2-5	-	CSAEQGIGETQYF	TGCAGCGCCGAACAGGGGATTGGAGAGACCCAGTACTTC
TRBV5-4	-	TRBJ1-6	-	CASSGRGLRGDNSPLHF	TGTGCCAGCAGCGGTCGAGGGTTGAGGGGCGATAATTCACCCCTCCACTTT
TRBV18	-	TRBJ2-1	-	CASSPVQGAYNEQFF	TGTGCCAGCTCACCAGTACAGGGCGCCTACAATGAGCAGTTCTTC
TRBV20-1	TRBD2	TRBJ2-3	-	CSARLAGGTDTQYF	TGCAGTGCTAGATTAGCGGGGGGCACAGATACGCAGTATTTT
TRBV6-6	TRBD1	TRBJ2-4	-	CASSPDRGNIQYF	TGTGCCAGCAGCCCCGACAGGGGAAACATTCAGTACTTC
TRBV7-8	-	TRBJ1-4	-	CASAVGAKEKLFF	TGTGCCAGCGCGGTAGGGGCCAAGGAAAAACTGTTTTTT
TRBV6-1	-	TRBJ1-4	few	CASRGGARDEKLFF	TGTGCCTCCCGGGGAGGGGCGAGGGATGAAAAACTGTTTTTT
TRBV12-3/TRBV12-4	TRBD1	TRBJ2-7	-	CASSAPTGVEQYF	TGTGCCAGCAGCGCTCCGACAGGGGTCGAGCAGTACTTC
TRBV28	TRBD2	TRBJ2-1	-	CASASGGTHNEQFF	TGTGCCAGCGCTAGCGGGGGGACCCACAATGAGCAGTTCTTC
TRBV23-1	-	TRBJ1-1	-	CASSQYRGWNTEAFF	TGCGCCAGCAGTCAATATCGGGGCTGGAACACTGAAGCTTTCTTT
TRBV29-1	-	TRBJ1-4	-	CSAAPGAGERLFF	TGCAGCGCCGCCCCCGGGGCTGGGGAGCGACTGTTTTTT
TRBV19	-	TRBJ1-1	-	CASSIADSLNTEAFF	TGTGCCAGTAGTATAGCCGACAGCTTGAACACTGAAGCTTTCTTT
TRBV19	TRBD1	TRBJ2-2	-	CASSIRWTGANTGELFF	TGTGCCAGTAGTATAAGATGGACAGGGGCGAACACCGGGGAGCTGTTTTTT
TRBV29-1	-	TRBJ1-4	-	CSVGGLNEKLFF	TGCAGCGTTGGGGGGCTTAATGAAAAACTGTTTTTT
TRBV7-9	-	TRBJ1-1	once	CASSQEGPSGGTAFF	TGTGCCAGCAGCCAAGAAGGTCCCTCGGGGGGGACTGCTTTCTTT
TRBV29-1	-	TRBJ2-5	-	CSVDQGRVRETQYF	TGCAGCGTTGACCAGGGGAGGGTGAGAGAGACCCAGTACTTC
TRBV5-1	-	TRBJ2-5	once	CASSLLADPQETQYF	TGCGCCAGCAGCTTGTTGGCAGACCCCCAAGAGACCCAGTACTTC
TRBV5-1	TRBD1	TRBJ2-7	-	CASTRDSPTYEQYF	TGCGCCAGCACCCGGGACAGCCCGACCTACGAGCAGTACTTC
TRBV11-3	-	TRBJ2-1	-	CASSLVGSKQFF	TGTGCCAGCAGCCTCGTGGGGAGCAAGCAGTTCTTC
TRBV6-6	-	TRBJ1-4	-	CASSYKIGEKLFF	TGTGCCAGCAGTTATAAAATAGGGGAAAAACTGTTTTTT
TRBV5-1	TRBD2	TRBJ2-1	-	CASSSGLAGGRAYNEQFF	TGCGCCAGCAGCTCGGGACTAGCGGGGGGCCGAGCCTACAATGAGCAGTTCTTC
TRBV28	TRBD2	TRBJ2-1	once	CATSGLAALGSYNEQFF	TGTGCCACCTCGGGACTAGCGGCTTTGGGCTCCTACAATGAGCAGTTCTTC
TRBV2	-	TRBJ1-5	-	CASSWDGGDQPQHF	TGTGCCAGCAGTTGGGACGGAGGGGATCAGCCCCAGCATTTT
TRBV4-2	-	TRBJ2-2	-	CASSPTGGGTGELFF	TGTGCCAGCAGCCCCACAGGGGGGGGAACCGGGGAGCTGTTTTTT
TRBV28	-	TRBJ1-5	-	CACLREGFSNQPQHF	TGTGCCTGTCTCCGGGAGGGGTTTAGCAATCAGCCCCAGCATTTT
TRBV5-1	-	TRBJ2-2	-	CASSLTRGGTGELFF	TGCGCCAGCAGCTTGACCAGGGGGGGCACCGGGGAGCTGTTTTTT
TRBV7-9	-	TRBJ2-7	-	CASSLDLEGEQYF	TGTGCCAGCAGCCTTGACTTGGAAGGCGAGCAGTACTTC
TRBV3-1	TRBD1	TRBJ1-5	-	CASSQEAGGNGQPQHF	TGTGCCAGCAGCCAAGAAGCAGGGGGAAATGGTCAGCCCCAGCATTTT
TRBV9	-	TRBJ2-2	few	CASSVNTGELFF	TGTGCCAGCAGCGTGAACACCGGGGAGCTGTTTTTT
TRBV6-4	TRBD1	TRBJ2-7	-	CASSEVLRDSHEQYF	TGTGCCAGCAGTGAGGTGCTGAGGGACAGCCACGAGCAGTACTTC
TRBV7-9	TRBD1	TRBJ1-2	-	CASSLDGTGSDGYTF	TGTGCCAGCAGCTTAGATGGGACAGGGTCTGATGGCTACACCTTC
TRBV30	TRBD2	TRBJ2-3	-	CAWSLGGDTDTQYF	TGTGCCTGGAGTTTGGGGGGGGACACAGATACGCAGTATTTT
TRBV5-4	-	TRBJ2-1	-	CASSLGGLAANNEQFF	TGTGCCAGCAGCTTGGGGGGGCTGGCGGCAAACAATGAGCAGTTCTTC